This TCR beta chain was sequenced during a study of blood T cell repertoires in COVID-19. CDR1 is MNHNS, CDR2 SASEGT, per germline. Trimming removed 2 bases from V and 2 bases from J; junction bases left unmatched: 9. The length of the CDR3 is 18 residues. Sequencing was performed with immunoSEQ multiplex PCR; in TCRdb, only in-frame clones are kept and a portion is missing. This table has about 160,000 clones, roughly four fifths appearing once. The sample taken for sequencing was peripheral blood. The V call is TRBV6-1, the J call TRBJ1-6; TRBD1 agrees at 7 bases. This TCR was recovered from a woman over 75 with acute or convalescent COVID-19. This CDR3 reads CASSERQTGRAYNSPLHF. The CDR3 DNA follows: TGTGCCAGCAGTGAACGGCAGACAGGGAGAGCCTATAATTCACCCCTCCACTTT.